This TCR beta chain was sequenced in a study of blood T cell repertoires in COVID-19. Study-level background: Spain, Italy and the United States supplied samples that represented acute and convalescent COVID-19.

Per the authors' pipeline: From reference gene primer amplification, estimates of nucleated cell counts were derived. Sequenced by immunoSEQ multiplex PCR; TCRdb stores in-frame clones only, minus some. V, J and clone size were drawn from that table, and D and trimming were deduced from the DNA. The sample lists 52,000 or so clones, 70% to 90% occurring once. Per the germline V gene, CDR1 is SGHRS and CDR2 is YFSETQ. Trimming removed 2 bases from V and 5 bases from J; junction bases left unmatched: 7. This CDR3 spans 16 amino acids. The V and J genes are TRBV5-1 and TRBJ1-1; 12 positions agree with TRBD1. What was sequenced was peripheral blood. This sequence originates from a man of 80 years or more with acute or convalescent COVID-19. This CDR3 reads CASSFGTGGSGTEAFF. The CDR3, as DNA: TGCGCCAGCAGCTTCGGGACAGGGGGCTCGGGGACTGAAGCTTTCTTT.